The source of this T cell receptor (beta chain) is a study of graft-versus-host responses after intestinal transplantation (dated by TCRdb to the early 2020s). Regarding the study in general: The transplants that recipients received were multivisceral, liver-intestinal, or isolated intestinal. All recipients received anti-thymocyte globulin induction followed by maintenance tacrolimus and steroids for about three years. After intestinal transplantation, graft-versus-host and host-versus-graft alloreactive T cell clones in the graft, circulation and bone marrow were tracked using bulk TCR-beta CDR3 sequencing. Alloreactive clones were identified by sequencing pre-transplant mixed lymphocyte reaction products and comparing them with unstimulated pre-transplant donor and recipient T cells. The cohort enrolled 20 to 25 intestinal transplant recipients, one of whom was a retransplant, and a few patients without pretransplant specimens were excluded. A peak of at least 4% donor T cells among recipient peripheral blood mononuclear cells was the definition used for donor T cell macrochimerism. Instead of going to the commercial service, samples from three later patients were sequenced in-house on an Illumina MiSeq and processed with MiXCR.

The CDR3 sequence holds 14 residues, the cysteine and phenylalanine included. The kept DNA is CDR3 alone, 42 bases in frame from the first base. V lost 4 bases and J lost 1 base; the stretch between them is 11 bases long. The germline V gene encodes CDR1 SGHNT and CDR2 YYREEE (reference sequence). Library construction relied on the immunoSEQ multiplex PCR assay. For most patients, genomic DNA was isolated with the Qiagen DNeasy Blood and Tissue Kit and sent frozen to Adaptive Biotechnologies for TCR sequencing. High-throughput TCR-beta CDR3 sequencing of genomic DNA from most patients was performed by Adaptive Biotechnologies. As for how the authors treated the data: Adaptive's ImmunoSEQ software was the source of the TCR sequencing data for fewer than 20 patients, while a few other patients were processed with MiXCR and VDJtools. CD4 versus CD8 sorting errors were corrected by removing sequences found in both subsets at a frequency ratio below 5:1. Because the origin of CDR3 nucleotide sequences shared between donor and recipient could not be assigned, those sequences were removed. To be classed as alloreactive, a clone needed at least 2-fold expansion over unstimulated cells and a minimum CFSE-low frequency of 0.002% (template counts) or 0.001% (read counts). Clones were considered mappable if detected in sequenced pre-transplant spleen, lymph node, or MLR CFSE-low populations of the donor or recipient. The cumulative frequency of alloreactive clones was calculated as a percentage of all sequences, weighted by copy number. The immuneACCESS repertoire file appears here via TCRdb, limited to in-frame rearrangements. These files lack a portion of the clones; in checked studies, under half of the deficit traces to unresolved V genes, and the cause of the others is not known. V and J calls and clone size follow that table, whereas D and trimming were derived from the DNA. This sample lists around 130,000 clones; approximately 92% were detected once. The leading ten clones occupy over 0.15% of the sample.

Summary of the overall study and its limitations: GvH clones turned up in recipient bone marrow, with some appearing earlier in ileal mucosa or blood, a pattern consistent with an intestinal mucosal origin. The conclusions were limited by the relatively low number and heterogeneity of the intestinal transplant patients. In the allografts of patients with donor T cell macrochimerism, GvH to HvG T cell clonal ratios were high. Early after transplant, peak levels of circulating GvH clones were found to be associated with declines in HvG clones.

To note about this clone: It has no known antigen specificity. The input lacks base qualities; no much larger clone sits a single base away.

The time point label, read with the paper, signifies: cells obtained before transplantation from donor or recipient. CD3+CD4+ and CD3+CD8+ populations were FACS-sorted from unstimulated pre-transplant donor and recipient cells taken from spleen or lymph nodes. Sequenced here: unstimulated CD4+ T cells sorted from spleen or lymph node cells, sampled before intestinal transplant. The V and J segments used are TRBV5-4 and TRBJ1-1; a tentative D call is TRBD1 (5 bases match). The TCR originated in a human donor who received an intestinal transplant. The CDR3 sequence is CASSQGAQNTEAFF. The DNA sequence reads TGTGCCAGCAGCCAAGGGGCCCAGAACACTGAAGCTTTCTTT.